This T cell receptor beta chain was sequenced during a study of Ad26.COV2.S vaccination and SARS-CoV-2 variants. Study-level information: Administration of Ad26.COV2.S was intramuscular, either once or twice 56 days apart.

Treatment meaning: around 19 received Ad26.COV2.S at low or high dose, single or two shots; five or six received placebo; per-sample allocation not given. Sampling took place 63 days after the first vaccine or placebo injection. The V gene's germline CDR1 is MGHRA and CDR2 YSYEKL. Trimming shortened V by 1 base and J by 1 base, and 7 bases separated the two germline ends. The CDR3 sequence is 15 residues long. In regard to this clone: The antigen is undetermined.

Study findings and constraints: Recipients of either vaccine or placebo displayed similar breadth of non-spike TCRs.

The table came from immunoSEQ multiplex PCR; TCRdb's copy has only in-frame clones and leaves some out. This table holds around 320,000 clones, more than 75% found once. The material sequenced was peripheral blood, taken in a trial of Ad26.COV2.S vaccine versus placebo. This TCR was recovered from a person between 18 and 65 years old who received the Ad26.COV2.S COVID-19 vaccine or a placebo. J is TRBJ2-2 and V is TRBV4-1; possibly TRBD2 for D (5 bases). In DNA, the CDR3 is TGCGCCAGCAGCCAAGGAGGGCAGAACACCGGGGAGCTGTTTTTT. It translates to CASSQGGQNTGELFF.